This TCR beta chain was sequenced during a study of shared clonotypes between healthy human individuals. The naive CD8 subset, CD45RO-negative cells positively selected for CCR7, excluded terminally differentiated effector memory CD45RA+ cells. The sample holds one count of this clone. The CDR3 is made up of 14 amino acids. The germline CDR1 and CDR2 sequences are SGHNT and YENEEA. V was cut by 1 base and J by 0 bases, with 5 bases left in between. TCRdb's table, derived via immunoSEQ multiplex PCR, lists solely in-frame clones and lacks some. Among some 2 million clones listed, approximately 95% were seen once.

The chain is built from TRBV11-3 and TRBJ2-3; D unclear. The sample comprised naive CD8+ T cells sorted from blood. This receptor was obtained from a man aged 18 to 35 in good health. The CDR3 loop reads CASSLAQSTDTQYF. The CDR3 bases are TGTGCCAGCAGCTTAGCTCAGAGCACAGATACGCAGTATTTT.